This TCR beta chain was profiled in a study of OX40 agonist ivuxolimab in advanced cancers. A note on this clone: Its antigen is not identified.

Trimming cost V 3 bases and J 6 bases, with 5 bases left between them. This CDR3 has 12 amino acids. Germline V gives CDR1 WNHNN, CDR2 SYGVQD (reference sequence). General observations from the study: There were, on average, more expanded clones in CD8+ T cells than in CD4+.

The table came from immunoSEQ multiplex PCR; TCRdb's copy has only in-frame clones and leaves some out. The table records around 93,000 clones, approximately 87% of them present only once. This sequence joins TRBV10-1 and TRBJ2-2; no definite D call. The receptor was derived from an adult with an advanced solid tumor such as melanoma, head and neck, liver or kidney cancer. Material: CD4+ or CD8+ T cells sorted from blood, obtained in a trial of the OX40 agonist ivuxolimab. The CDR3 DNA is TGCGCCAGCAGTGAACGGGCCGGGGAGCTGTTTTTT. It translates to CASSERAGELFF.